The 20 T cell receptor beta chains in this list originate from one sample, sequenced in a study of cytomegalovirus exposure and HLA in healthy donors (dated by TCRdb to about 2017). Library generation was performed with the immunoSEQ multiplex PCR assay. TCRdb carries this immuneACCESS record with in-frame sequences only. Its versions omit some clonotypes, under half of them owing to an unresolved V gene in the studies checked, with the rest unexplained. The sample table records 250,000 to 300,000 clones; just over 85% of these occur just once. About 1% of the sample is in the top ten clones. Material for sequencing was PBMCs. The receptor source for this set is a woman between 18 and 30 years old in good health and CMV-seronegative.

Comments on this clone: One junction end does not reproduce the germline sequence, and a read error may be involved. The rearrangement uses TRBV6-1 and TRBJ1-1; D uncertain. The CDR3 contains 14 residues. The germline V gene has CDR1 MNHNS and CDR2 SASEGT. In DNA form, the CDR3 reads TGTGCCAGCACCCTAGCTAGAGGGAACAGTGAAGCTTTCTTT. It encodes CASTLARGNSEAFF.

This clone appeared once. CDR3 bases: TGTGCCAGCAGCCCCGAGTCGCCCTACGAGCAGTACTTC. It codes for CASSPESPYEQYF. The chain combines TRBV4-2 with TRBJ2-7; D remains ambiguous. The V gene lost 4 bases and the J gene lost 2 bases, with 9 bases spanning the gap. The CDR3 contains 13 residues. Germline loops: CDR1 LGHNA, CDR2 YNFKEQ.

This sequence joins TRBV5-4 and TRBJ2-1, with 10 nucleotides matching TRBD1. The J segment lost 0 bases and the V segment lost 4 bases, leaving 10 bases of the junction unmatched. Germline CDR1 is SGHNT and CDR2 is YYREEE (reference sequence). CDR3 length: 18 residues. CDR3 sequence: CASSTGTGELSSYNEQFF. The CDR3 DNA reads TGTGCCAGCAGCACCGGGACAGGGGAACTTAGCTCCTACAATGAGCAGTTCTTC.

The rearrangement links TRBV4-1 to TRBJ1-6; possibly TRBD1 for D (5 bases). Germline V lookup: CDR1 MGHRA, CDR2 YSYEKL. Trimming took 5 bases from V and 0 from J, leaving 11 bases between them. The CDR3 is made up of 16 amino acids. CDR3 in DNA: TGCGCCAGCAGCGGACACTTGAGCTCCTATAATTCACCCCTCCACTTT. Protein product: CASSGHLSSYNSPLHF.

Concerning this clone itself: A clone one base away is much larger, so this may be a read error. This chain uses TRBV7-9 with TRBJ1-5; 7 positions match TRBD1. With V trimmed by 4 bases and J by 3 bases, 3 bases remained unmatched. CDR1 is SEHNR and CDR2 is FQNEAQ in the germline V gene (reference sequence). The length of the CDR3 is 14 residues. CDR3 nucleotides: TGTGCCAGCAGCTCAGACAGGGTCAATCAGCCCCAGCATTTT. It yields the protein CASSSDRVNQPQHF.

The chain is built from TRBV5-1 and TRBJ1-2; unclear D gene. Trimming removed 0 bases at V and 8 bases at J, with 14 bases between. This CDR3 is 14 amino acids long. Germline loops: CDR1 SGHRS, CDR2 YFSETQ. The CDR3 nucleotides read TGCGCCAGCAGCTTGGCCTACGGTCCGGGAGGCTACACCTTC. Its protein is CASSLAYGPGGYTF.

This chain uses TRBV9 with TRBJ2-3, with a weak D call TRBD2 (5 bases). The germline V gene has CDR1 SGDLS and CDR2 YYNGEE. The CDR3 runs to 15 residues. V gave up 1 base and J gave up 3 bases, with 12 bases separating them. The CDR3 bases are TGTGCCAGCAGCGTAATGGGAGCGACGACAGATACGCAGTATTTT. Its translation: CASSVMGATTDTQYF.

The chain carries TRBV5-1 and TRBJ1-2; 7 bases map to TRBD1. After removal of 2 bases from V and 3 bases from J, the junction contained 4 bases not matched to a gene. This CDR3 comprises 14 residues. The germline CDR1 and CDR2 sequences are SGHRS and YFSETQ. CDR3 coding DNA: TGCGCCAGCAGCTTTGGACAGGCGGACTATGGCTACACCTTC. Encoded protein: CASSFGQADYGYTF.

A single count supports this clone. V usage is TRBV30 and J usage is TRBJ2-3; 8 bases match TRBD1. Germline V gives CDR1 GTSNPN, CDR2 SVGIG (reference sequence). This CDR3 region has 17 residues. V shed 0 bases, J shed 3 bases, and the junction held 11 bases outside the gene matches. Here the CDR3 reads CAWSVGPAQGETDTQYF. DNA for the CDR3: TGTGCCTGGAGTGTAGGCCCAGCACAGGGGGAGACAGATACGCAGTATTTT. Full variable domain (remainder filled in from reference TRBV30 and TRBJ2-3): SQTIHQWPATLVQPVGSPLSLECTVEGTSNPNLYWYRQAAGRGLQLLFYSVGIGQISSEVPQNLSASRPQDRQFILSSKKLLLSDSGFYLCAWSVGPAQGETDTQYFGPGTRLTVL.

This clone has just a few counts. The V call is TRBV11-2, the J call TRBJ2-7; 10 bases are shared with TRBD2. The CDR3 consists of 18 residues. The germline gives CDR1 SGHAT, CDR2 FQNNGV. V was pared by 1 base and J by 3 bases, with 12 bases of the junction left unmatched. Written as DNA, the CDR3 is TGTGCCAGCAGCTTAGCGACTGCGGGACTAGCGAAGAACTACGAGCAGTACTTC. This codes for CASSLATAGLAKNYEQYF.

The rearrangement uses TRBV7-9 and TRBJ1-1; D ambiguous. The CDR3 consists of 14 residues. Trimming took off 2 bases at V and 4 bases at J, with 11 bases between the two ends. Germline values: CDR1 SEHNR, CDR2 FQNEAQ (reference sequence). The CDR3 loop is CASSLSGVGTEAFF. The CDR3 DNA reads as TGTGCCAGCAGCTTAAGCGGGGTCGGCACTGAAGCTTTCTTT.

The V call is TRBV11-3, the J call TRBJ1-2; D gene ambiguous. In germline, CDR1 is SGHNT, CDR2 YENEEA. V was shortened by 1 base and J by 6 bases, with 18 bases between the two germline ends. This CDR3 comprises 16 residues. CDR3 nucleotide sequence: TGTGCCAGCAGCTTAGGGTGGGCGGGCAGGCGCGATGGCTACACCTTC. Amino acid sequence: CASSLGWAGRRDGYTF.

J is TRBJ2-1 and V is TRBV27, with TRBD2 as a possible D gene (6 bases). V lost 3 bases and J lost 0, with 12 bases in between. CDR1 is MNHEY and CDR2 is SMNVEV in the germline V gene (reference sequence). The CDR3 is 16 residues long. The chain's CDR3 is CASSLSGDGSYNEQFF. The CDR3 nucleotides are TGTGCCAGCAGTTTGTCGGGGGACGGCTCCTACAATGAGCAGTTCTTC.

The chain couples TRBV23-1 to TRBJ1-2; 8 bases fit TRBD1. TRBV23-1 is an open reading frame whose function is uncertain. This CDR3 spans 18 amino acids. The junction had 16 bases not matched to a gene; V was cut back by 2 bases and J by 5 bases. The CDR3 DNA reads as TGCGCCAGCAGTCAACCCCTCGGACAGGGTGTATCTCCATATGGCTACACCTTC. Translation gives CASSQPLGQGVSPYGYTF.

This clone was found a few times. The chain has TRBV4-3 and TRBJ1-2; weak D call: TRBD1 (5 bases). V lost 2 bases, J lost 4 bases, and 17 bases lay in between. CDR3 length: 16 amino acids. Germline lookup yields CDR1 LGHNA and CDR2 YSLEER. The CDR3 here is CASSQLSGGTIYGYTF. CDR3 bases: TGCGCCAGCAGCCAACTTTCAGGCGGGACGATCTATGGCTACACCTTC.

This chain joins TRBV7-2 and TRBJ1-2; D is possibly TRBD1 (5 bases). Germline V gene sequence: CDR1 SGHTA, CDR2 FQGNSA. This CDR3 contains 14 residues. The V gene lost 1 base and the J gene lost 2 bases, with 8 bases spanning the gap. The CDR3 nucleotides read TGTGCCAGCAGCTTAGTGGGGGGAAACTATGGCTACACCTTC. It specifies CASSLVGGNYGYTF.

The chain joins TRBV9 to TRBJ2-1; 7 bases fit TRBD2. Germline V gene data show CDR1 as SGDLS and CDR2 as YYNGEE. With V trimmed by 2 bases and J by 0 bases, 8 bases remained unmatched. The CDR3 has 17 residues. This CDR3 reads CASSVTLAASSYNEQFF. The CDR3 region has the DNA TGTGCCAGCAGCGTTACCCTAGCGGCTAGCTCCTACAATGAGCAGTTCTTC.

The chain combines TRBV5-6 with TRBJ1-5; 7 positions match TRBD1. The CDR3 spans 19 residues. V was clipped by 3 bases and J by 2 bases; unmatched bases: 17. Germline V lookup: CDR1 SGHDT, CDR2 YYEEEE. CDR3 nucleotides: TGTGCCAGCAGCTCCTTCTCGTACAGGGGTGGAAGTGGCAATCAGCCCCAGCATTTT. Amino acids: CASSSFSYRGGSGNQPQHF.

The chain has TRBV7-2 and TRBJ2-2; D gene ambiguous. The CDR3 spans 13 residues. V lost 7 bases to trimming and J lost 4 bases, with 10 bases between them. Germline loops: CDR1 SGHTA, CDR2 FQGNSA. Here the CDR3 DNA reads TGTGCCAGCATGTTGCGCCTCACCGGGGAGCTGTTTTTT. Amino acid sequence: CASMLRLTGELFF.

The chain carries TRBV27 and TRBJ2-1; 8 bases match TRBD2. CDR3 size: 15 residues. J gave up 8 bases and V 2 bases, and 8 bases lay outside the gene matches. CDR1 MNHEY and CDR2 SMNVEV come from the germline V gene (reference sequence). Here the CDR3 reads CASSLVRTSPDEQFF. In DNA form, the CDR3 reads TGTGCCAGCAGTTTAGTCCGGACTAGCCCCGATGAGCAGTTCTTC.